Listed below are T cell receptor beta chains from one sample, sequenced in a study of control samples from healthy donors and cancer patients. Produced via immunoSEQ multiplex PCR; TCRdb's table is partial and in-frame only. The sample shows hundreds of thousands of clones, about 80% of them seen only once. The source material was PBMCs. Receptors were obtained from a woman aged 55-75 years with lung cancer. The CDR3 runs from the conserved cysteine through the conserved F or W. The D gene is left open where the match is weak. A row's size may be missing; if present it is once, few, many or a size class.

DNA: TGTGCCTGGAGTTACACGCAGGGGGCTACCGAAGCTTTCTTT
CDR3: CAWSYTQGATEAFF
D: TRBD1
size: .
V: TRBV30
J: TRBJ1-1

DNA: TGTGCCAGCAGGAGAGAAGTGGGCGCCTACGAGCAGTACTTC
CDR3: CASRREVGAYEQYF
D: .
size: .
V: TRBV6-5
J: TRBJ2-7

DNA: TGTGCCAGCACCTCCCCGGGGAGCTACACCTTC
CDR3: CASTSPGSYTF
D: .
size: .
V: TRBV28
J: TRBJ1-2

DNA: TGTGCCAGCAGCCCTCGGTTAGGACAGTCCTACAATGAGCAGTTCTTC
CDR3: CASSPRLGQSYNEQFF
D: .
size: once
V: TRBV7-8
J: TRBJ2-1

DNA: TGTGCCAGCAGTGAGTCAGGACCCTACGAGCAGTACTTC
CDR3: CASSESGPYEQYF
D: .
size: .
V: TRBV25-1
J: TRBJ2-7

DNA: TGTGCCAGCAGTGACAGGGGGCATGTCAAAAACATTCAGTACTTC
CDR3: CASSDRGHVKNIQYF
D: TRBD1
size: .
V: TRBV28
J: TRBJ2-4

DNA: TGTGCCAGCAGCCAGTACAGGGGACTAGCGGGAGTGGCCCCCTTCGGGCAGTATTTT
CDR3: CASSQYRGLAGVAPFGQYF
D: TRBD2
size: once
V: TRBV7-8
J: TRBJ2-3

DNA: TGTGCCAGCAGTTCAACAGGGGAGCCTACAACTAATGAAAAACTGTTTTTT
CDR3: CASSSTGEPTTNEKLFF
D: TRBD1
size: .
V: TRBV28
J: TRBJ1-4

DNA: TGTGCCAGCTCACCGGGACTCTCCTCCTACGAGCAGTACTTC
CDR3: CASSPGLSSYEQYF
D: .
size: .
V: TRBV18
J: TRBJ2-7

DNA: TGTGCCAGCAGCCAAGGGGGCGGTAACACTGAAGCTTTCTTT
CDR3: CASSQGGGNTEAFF
D: .
size: .
V: TRBV3-1/TRBV3-2
J: TRBJ1-1

DNA: TGTGCCAGCAGTTTACTAGCGGGAGACAATGAGCAGTTCTTC
CDR3: CASSLLAGDNEQFF
D: TRBD2
size: once
V: TRBV28
J: TRBJ2-1

DNA: TGCGCCAGCAGCCAAAGGACAGGGGGCGGAAACATTCAGTACTTC
CDR3: CASSQRTGGGNIQYF
D: TRBD1
size: once
V: TRBV4-1
J: TRBJ2-4

DNA: TGTGCCAGCAGCGCTACTACAGGGGGGGGTTACAATGAGCAGTTCTTC
CDR3: CASSATTGGGYNEQFF
D: .
size: .
V: TRBV11-2
J: TRBJ2-1

DNA: TGCGCCAGCAGCTTGCTAGACACCGGCAATGAGCAGTTCTTC
CDR3: CASSLLDTGNEQFF
D: .
size: .
V: TRBV5-1
J: TRBJ2-1

DNA: TGTGCCAGCTCACCCTCCTCCTCCTCCCGGAGCTATGGCTACACCTTC
CDR3: CASSPSSSSRSYGYTF
D: .
size: .
V: TRBV18
J: TRBJ1-2

DNA: TGTGCCAGCAGCCAAGGAGATTTGGGCATTCAGTACTTC
CDR3: CASSQGDLGIQYF
D: .
size: .
V: TRBV3-1/TRBV3-2
J: TRBJ2-4

DNA: TGTGCCAGCTCATCTTGGACAGACAACTATGGCTACACCTTC
CDR3: CASSSWTDNYGYTF
D: .
size: once
V: TRBV18
J: TRBJ1-2

DNA: TGTGCCACCAGCAGAGGGTCCGGGAAACAGTTCTTC
CDR3: CATSRGSGKQFF
D: .
size: .
V: TRBV15
J: TRBJ2-1

DNA: TGTGCCAGCAGCTTGACAGTTTGGAGCACTGAAGCTTTCTTT
CDR3: CASSLTVWSTEAFF
D: .
size: .
V: TRBV7-9
J: TRBJ1-1

DNA: TGTGCCAGCAGCCGCCCGGGACTTAGCTATGGCTACACCTTC
CDR3: CASSRPGLSYGYTF
D: .
size: .
V: TRBV3-1/TRBV3-2
J: TRBJ1-2

DNA: TGTGCCAGTAGTACGCCGGGGGGCCGCCCCGTTACTGAAGCTTTCTTT
CDR3: CASSTPGGRPVTEAFF
D: .
size: .
V: TRBV19
J: TRBJ1-1

DNA: TGTGCCAGCAGCGGGCAAATCTCCGGCTATAACTATGGCTACACCTTC
CDR3: CASSGQISGYNYGYTF
D: .
size: .
V: TRBV5-4
J: TRBJ1-2

DNA: TGTGCCAGCAGCTCTATGATGGGGGTCTCCTACGAGCAGTACTTC
CDR3: CASSSMMGVSYEQYF
D: .
size: .
V: TRBV5-5
J: TRBJ2-7

DNA: TGTGCCAGCACGGGGGATCACTATGGCTACACCTTC
CDR3: CASTGDHYGYTF
D: .
size: .
V: TRBV7-3
J: TRBJ1-2

DNA: TGCGCCAGCAGCTTGGCAGTGACTAGTACAGATACGCAGTATTTT
CDR3: CASSLAVTSTDTQYF
D: .
size: .
V: TRBV5-1
J: TRBJ2-3

DNA: TGTGCCAGCAGCCCTGGGGTAGCGGGGGGCACAGATACGCAGTATTTT
CDR3: CASSPGVAGGTDTQYF
D: TRBD2
size: .
V: TRBV3-1/TRBV3-2
J: TRBJ2-3

DNA: TGTGCCAGTACCTTGACTAGCGGAAGCACAGATACGCAGTATTTT
CDR3: CASTLTSGSTDTQYF
D: TRBD2
size: once
V: TRBV19
J: TRBJ2-3

DNA: TGTGCCACCAGCAGTAACCCAGGGGATGGCTACACCTTC
CDR3: CATSSNPGDGYTF
D: .
size: once
V: TRBV15
J: TRBJ1-2

DNA: TGCAGTGCACCCCGTGGTGAGCAGTTCTTC
CDR3: CSAPRGEQFF
D: .
size: .
V: TRBV20-1
J: TRBJ2-1

DNA: TGTGCCAGCAGCCGACAGGGTTGGGGGAATGAGCAGTTCTTC
CDR3: CASSRQGWGNEQFF
D: TRBD1
size: once
V: TRBV3-1/TRBV3-2
J: TRBJ2-1

DNA: TGTGCCAGCTCACCAAACACGGGAGCCTACAATGAGCAGTTCTTC
CDR3: CASSPNTGAYNEQFF
D: .
size: .
V: TRBV18
J: TRBJ2-1

DNA: TGTGCCAGCACCCCGGACAGAGTCTCCTACGAGCAGTACTTC
CDR3: CASTPDRVSYEQYF
D: .
size: .
V: TRBV6-5
J: TRBJ2-7

DNA: TGCGCCAGCAGCTCGTGGACAGGGATCCTCTACGAGCAGTACTTC
CDR3: CASSSWTGILYEQYF
D: TRBD1
size: .
V: TRBV5-1
J: TRBJ2-7

DNA: TGTGCCAGCAGCCGAACTAGCCTAGGAGTCGAGCAGTACTTC
CDR3: CASSRTSLGVEQYF
D: .
size: .
V: TRBV2
J: TRBJ2-7

DNA: TGTGCCAGCAGCACCCGGGAGGGCCAGGGAAGGGGCGAGCAGTACTTC
CDR3: CASSTREGQGRGEQYF
D: TRBD2
size: .
V: TRBV28
J: TRBJ2-7

DNA: TGTGCCTGGAGAATACTAGGAGATACGCAGTATTTT
CDR3: CAWRILGDTQYF
D: .
size: .
V: TRBV30
J: TRBJ2-3

DNA: TGTGCCAGCTCACCGGGGGACCCGAGTTTGGTAGAGCAGTACTTC
CDR3: CASSPGDPSLVEQYF
D: .
size: .
V: TRBV18
J: TRBJ2-7

DNA: TGCGCCAGCAGTGAACAGGGTAACACTGAAGCTTTCTTT
CDR3: CASSEQGNTEAFF
D: .
size: .
V: TRBV5-1
J: TRBJ1-1

DNA: TGTGCCAGCAGCTCGGACGGACCCCGAGGCCAGCCCCAGCATTTT
CDR3: CASSSDGPRGQPQHF
D: .
size: .
V: TRBV7-2
J: TRBJ1-5

DNA: TGTGCCAGCGTTGAATCTGGAAACACCATATATTTT
CDR3: CASVESGNTIYF
D: .
size: .
V: TRBV28
J: TRBJ1-3

DNA: TGTGCCAGCAGCTTAGAAGCCGGAAACTATGGCTACACCTTC
CDR3: CASSLEAGNYGYTF
D: .
size: .
V: TRBV7-8
J: TRBJ1-2

DNA: TGTGCCAGCAGCTTAGAGAGGCTAGCGGGAGCCAGGGAGCAGTTCTTC
CDR3: CASSLERLAGAREQFF
D: TRBD2
size: .
V: TRBV11-2
J: TRBJ2-1

DNA: TGTGCCAGCAGCTTACTACAGGGAGAAGATTCACCCCTCCACTTT
CDR3: CASSLLQGEDSPLHF
D: .
size: few
V: TRBV11-2
J: TRBJ1-6

DNA: TGCAGCGTTGGTCCGGGACAGACGAACACTGAAGCTTTCTTT
CDR3: CSVGPGQTNTEAFF
D: TRBD1
size: .
V: TRBV29-1
J: TRBJ1-1

DNA: TGTGCCAGTAAGTCCCGGGACAGGGACGGGCCCCAGCATTTT
CDR3: CASKSRDRDGPQHF
D: TRBD1
size: .
V: TRBV27
J: TRBJ1-5

DNA: TGCGCCAGCAGCGGACAGGGGGCACAAGAGACCCAGTACTTC
CDR3: CASSGQGAQETQYF
D: TRBD1
size: .
V: TRBV5-1
J: TRBJ2-5

DNA: TGTGCCAGCAGCCAAGTTACACAGCAGTACTTC
CDR3: CASSQVTQQYF
D: .
size: .
V: TRBV14
J: TRBJ2-7

DNA: TGTGCTAGTGGTTTCGATGGCAATCAGCCCCAGCATTTT
CDR3: CASGFDGNQPQHF
D: .
size: .
V: TRBV12-5
J: TRBJ1-5

DNA: TGTGCCAGCAGCCAAGAGGGACTAGCGGGGTACTACGAGCAGTACTTC
CDR3: CASSQEGLAGYYEQYF
D: TRBD2
size: .
V: TRBV3-1/TRBV3-2
J: TRBJ2-7

DNA: TGCAGCGTTGGGGACAGAGCCCAAGAGACCCAGTACTTC
CDR3: CSVGDRAQETQYF
D: TRBD1
size: .
V: TRBV29-1
J: TRBJ2-5

DNA: TGCGCCAGCAGCCAAGAAGTAGACGGACGGGGCTACACCTTC
CDR3: CASSQEVDGRGYTF
D: .
size: .
V: TRBV4-1
J: TRBJ1-2

DNA: TGTGCCAGCAGTGAGCTAGCGGGAGCGTCCCACGAGCAGTACTTC
CDR3: CASSELAGASHEQYF
D: TRBD2
size: once
V: TRBV2
J: TRBJ2-7

DNA: TGTGCCAGCAGTTGGGACCCCAATCAGCCCCAGCATTTT
CDR3: CASSWDPNQPQHF
D: .
size: .
V: TRBV27
J: TRBJ1-5

DNA: TGTGCCAGCAGCTTGGCAGGGGACAGGGGGCCCATCTATGGCTACACCTTC
CDR3: CASSLAGDRGPIYGYTF
D: TRBD1
size: .
V: TRBV5-5
J: TRBJ1-2

DNA: TGCGCCAGCAGCTTGGGCCCAGGGGTTGGGGCCAACGTCCTGACTTTC
CDR3: CASSLGPGVGANVLTF
D: .
size: .
V: TRBV5-1
J: TRBJ2-6

DNA: TGTGCCAGCAGCGTAGGACCGGGAAGCTCCTACAATGAGCAGTTCTTC
CDR3: CASSVGPGSSYNEQFF
D: .
size: .
V: TRBV7-6
J: TRBJ2-1

DNA: TGCGCCAGCAGTGACAGGGGGCTTGAAAAACTGTTTTTT
CDR3: CASSDRGLEKLFF
D: TRBD1
size: .
V: TRBV5-1
J: TRBJ1-4

DNA: TGTGCCAGCAGTGAACCAGCGCGGGAAGGAAACACCATATATTTT
CDR3: CASSEPAREGNTIYF
D: .
size: .
V: TRBV6-1
J: TRBJ1-3

DNA: TGTGCCAGCAGTTTAGGGGACAGAGGGTTCTTC
CDR3: CASSLGDRGFF
D: TRBD1
size: .
V: TRBV12-3/TRBV12-4
J: TRBJ2-1

DNA: TGTGCCAGCAGCTTAGATACCGGGACAGGGTCTGGCTACACCTTC
CDR3: CASSLDTGTGSGYTF
D: TRBD1
size: .
V: TRBV11-2
J: TRBJ1-2